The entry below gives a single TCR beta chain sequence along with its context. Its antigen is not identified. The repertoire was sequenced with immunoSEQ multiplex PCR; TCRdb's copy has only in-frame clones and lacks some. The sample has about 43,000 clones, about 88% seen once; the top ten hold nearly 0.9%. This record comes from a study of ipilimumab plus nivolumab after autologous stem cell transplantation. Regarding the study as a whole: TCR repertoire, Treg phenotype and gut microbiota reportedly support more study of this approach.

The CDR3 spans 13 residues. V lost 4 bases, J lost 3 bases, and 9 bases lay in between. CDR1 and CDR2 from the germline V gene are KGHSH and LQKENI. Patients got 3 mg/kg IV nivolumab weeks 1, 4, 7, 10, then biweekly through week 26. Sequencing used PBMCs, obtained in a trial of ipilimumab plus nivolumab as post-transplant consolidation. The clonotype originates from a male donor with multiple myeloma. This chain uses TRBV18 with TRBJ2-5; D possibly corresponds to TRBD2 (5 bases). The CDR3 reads CASSRLGEETQYF. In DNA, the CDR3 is TGTGCCAGCTCACGACTGGGAGAAGAGACCCAGTACTTC.